The rows below give T cell receptor beta chains drawn from one sample of a study of blood T cell repertoires in COVID-19. The method was immunoSEQ multiplex PCR; TCRdb's version includes in-frame clones alone and lacks a portion of them. Of some 170,000 clones listed, 70% to 90% are singletons. Input material: PBMCs or T cells enriched from blood (not recorded which). All receptors come from a man aged 35-49 years who had recovered from COVID-19. Both conserved end residues are part of each CDR3. The D gene is left open where the match is weak. Clone size is given for some rows only: seen once, a few or many times, or a class if the clone is expanded.

CDR3nt | CDR3aa | d_gene | v_gene | abundance | j_gene
TGTGCCAGCAGCCAAGCATCAGGTTTGAACACTGAAGCTTTCTTT | CASSQASGLNTEAFF | . | TRBV4-2 | . | TRBJ1-1
TGCGCCAGCAGCACCACCCCGCAGGGCTATGGCTACACCTTC | CASSTTPQGYGYTF | . | TRBV5-1 | . | TRBJ1-2
TGTGCCACCAGTGACCGGACTAAAAACACCGGGGAGCTGTTTTTT | CATSDRTKNTGELFF | . | TRBV24-1 | . | TRBJ2-2
TGTGCCAGCAGCACTAGCGGAGGCAATGAGCAGTTCTTC | CASSTSGGNEQFF | TRBD2 | TRBV6-4 | . | TRBJ2-1
TGTGCCAGCCAGACCCGGGGAACGGATTCACCCCTCCACTTT | CASQTRGTDSPLHF | . | TRBV3-1/TRBV3-2 | few | TRBJ1-6
TGCGCCAGCAGCCCGGGACAGGGCTATGAGCAGTTCTTC | CASSPGQGYEQFF | TRBD1 | TRBV5-1 | . | TRBJ2-1
TGTGCCAGCAGTTCAGGGGGCTTTAGCTCTGGAAACACCATATATTTT | CASSSGGFSSGNTIYF | TRBD1 | TRBV7-8 | . | TRBJ1-3
TGTGCCAGCAGCTTAGAGGACAGGGTTTTTCTTTATGGCTACACCTTC | CASSLEDRVFLYGYTF | TRBD1 | TRBV7-9 | . | TRBJ1-2
TGTGCCAGCAGCCAAGATCTACGACTAACTAACTATGGCTACACCTTC | CASSQDLRLTNYGYTF | . | TRBV3-1/TRBV3-2 | . | TRBJ1-2
TGTGCCAGCAGCCGTACCGGGACAACGGAGACCCAGTACTTC | CASSRTGTTETQYF | . | TRBV5-4 | . | TRBJ2-5
TGTGCCAGCAGCCAAGAAGGCGGGTTTGAAGCTTTCTTT | CASSQEGGFEAFF | . | TRBV3-1/TRBV3-2 | . | TRBJ1-1
TGTGCCAGCAGCCCGGACTTTTCTGATACGCAGTATTTT | CASSPDFSDTQYF | . | TRBV27 | . | TRBJ2-3
TGTGCCAGCAGCCAAGAGGGGGCAGGAAGATATGGCTACACCTTC | CASSQEGAGRYGYTF | . | TRBV4-2 | once | TRBJ1-2
TGCGCCAGCAGCTTCAGTGGACGGGGCACCGGGGAGCTGTTTTTT | CASSFSGRGTGELFF | . | TRBV5-1 | many | TRBJ2-2
TGCGCCAGCAGCCCCCGGCCGGTCGGAGGGGCCTACAATGAGCAGTTCTTC | CASSPRPVGGAYNEQFF | . | TRBV5-1 | few | TRBJ2-1
TGTGCCAGCAGTTACTCGCTAGCTGCAGATCATGAGCAGTTCTTC | CASSYSLAADHEQFF | . | TRBV6-5 | . | TRBJ2-1
TGCAGCGTTGAAAGACAGGAAGTCGGAGAGACCCAGTACTTC | CSVERQEVGETQYF | . | TRBV29-1 | . | TRBJ2-5
TGTGCCAGTAAAAAGAAAAGGACAGGCGTTTATGGCTACACCTTC | CASKKKRTGVYGYTF | TRBD1 | TRBV19 | . | TRBJ1-2
TGTGCCATAAAACAGGGGACGAACACTGAAGCTTTCTTT | CAIKQGTNTEAFF | TRBD1 | TRBV6-5 | . | TRBJ1-1
TGTGCCAGCAGCAGGGAGACTAGCGGAACAGATACGCAGTATTTT | CASSRETSGTDTQYF | TRBD2 | TRBV7-6 | . | TRBJ2-3
TGCAGCGGACTTAGGATGAACACTGAAGCTTTCTTT | CSGLRMNTEAFF | . | TRBV29-1 | . | TRBJ1-1
TGTGCCAGCAGTGACACAGGGGTCCCCCAGCATTTT | CASSDTGVPQHF | TRBD1 | TRBV2 | . | TRBJ1-5
TGTGCCTGGAGTGCCCAGGGAATATCTGGAAACACCATATATTTT | CAWSAQGISGNTIYF | . | TRBV30 | . | TRBJ1-3
TGTGCCAGCTCACCAAGCAGGGTACAACGCAATGAGCAGTTCTTC | CASSPSRVQRNEQFF | . | TRBV18 | . | TRBJ2-1
TGTGCCAGCCGCGGCAATCAGCCCCAGCATTTT | CASRGNQPQHF | . | TRBV6-5 | . | TRBJ1-5
TGTGCCAGCAGCTTAAATGGACCTCTCGGGGATTCACCCCTCCACTTT | CASSLNGPLGDSPLHF | . | TRBV11-2 | . | TRBJ1-6
TGTGCCAGCACCCAAGGAGCGGCCAACACAGATACGCAGTATTTT | CASTQGAANTDTQYF | . | TRBV3-1/TRBV3-2 | few | TRBJ2-3
TGTGCCAGTCTCCGCGACAGTTCTGGGGCCAACGTCCTGACTTTC | CASLRDSSGANVLTF | . | TRBV19 | . | TRBJ2-6
TGTGCCAGCAGTGGTGTTGACAGGGCTCAGCCCCAGCATTTT | CASSGVDRAQPQHF | TRBD1 | TRBV2 | many | TRBJ1-5
TGTGCCAGCAGTTACCCCGGACGGAGGGGTGGCTACACCTTC | CASSYPGRRGGYTF | . | TRBV2 | . | TRBJ1-2
TGTGCCAGCAGTAAAGGATCCGGGCCTTTGGGAGCCGGGGAGCTGTTTTTT | CASSKGSGPLGAGELFF | . | TRBV6-1 | . | TRBJ2-2
TGTGCCAGCTCCTATAGCGGGGGCACAGATACGCAGTATTTT | CASSYSGGTDTQYF | TRBD2 | TRBV18 | . | TRBJ2-3
TGTGCCAGCAGTTCTACTAGCGGGCTCAGGAGTACGCAGTATTTT | CASSSTSGLRSTQYF | TRBD2 | TRBV6-5 | . | TRBJ2-3
TGTGCCAGCAGTTACACAGGCTACTATGGCTACACCTTC | CASSYTGYYGYTF | . | TRBV6-5 | . | TRBJ1-2
TGTGCCAGCAGCAACGGGGGGGTCAAGGAGACCCAGTACTTC | CASSNGGVKETQYF | TRBD2 | TRBV9 | . | TRBJ2-5
TGTGCCAGTAGTGTGACAGGGAACTATGGCTACACCTTC | CASSVTGNYGYTF | TRBD1 | TRBV19 | . | TRBJ1-2
TGCGCCAGCAGCCAAGGGGGCGGGAGGTCAGATACGCAGTATTTT | CASSQGGGRSDTQYF | TRBD2 | TRBV4-1 | . | TRBJ2-3
TGTGCCAGTAGTATTACAGGGGCGGGCTACACCTTC | CASSITGAGYTF | TRBD1 | TRBV19 | . | TRBJ1-2
TGTGCCAGCAGCGCAGGGGGCACAGAGACCCAGTACTTC | CASSAGGTETQYF | TRBD1 | TRBV9 | . | TRBJ2-5
TGTGCCAGCAGCGCCCAAACAGGGGGGACCGGGGAGCTGTTTTTT | CASSAQTGGTGELFF | TRBD1 | TRBV9 | . | TRBJ2-2
TGTGCCAGTACCCGTGGGGGCCAATTGAATGAGCAGTTCTTC | CASTRGGQLNEQFF | . | TRBV19 | . | TRBJ2-1
TGTGCCTGGAGTGAGACAAGCCCTGGAAACACCATATATTTT | CAWSETSPGNTIYF | . | TRBV30 | . | TRBJ1-3
TGTGCCAGCAGCGTGGGAACTAGCGGGGGGGCGATAGAGACCCAGTACTTC | CASSVGTSGGAIETQYF | TRBD2 | TRBV9 | . | TRBJ2-5
TGTGCCAGCAGCTTAGCTACCCGCCGGGGGGATGGCTACACCTTC | CASSLATRRGDGYTF | . | TRBV7-2 | . | TRBJ1-2
TGTGCCAGTAGTATAGATCTATTCAGGGGGTACACTGAAGCTTTCTTT | CASSIDLFRGYTEAFF | TRBD1 | TRBV19 | few | TRBJ1-1
TGTGCCAGCAGCTCGGGAACCCAAGAGACCCAGTACTTC | CASSSGTQETQYF | . | TRBV5-4 | . | TRBJ2-5
TGTGCCAGCAGCTTGACGGCGGGACAGGGTTTCTATGGCTACACCTTC | CASSLTAGQGFYGYTF | TRBD1 | TRBV5-5 | . | TRBJ1-2
TGTGCCAGCAGTTACTCGACCCAGGGGTATAATTCACCCCTCCACTTT | CASSYSTQGYNSPLHF | . | TRBV6-5 | . | TRBJ1-6
TGTGCCAGCAGTTACGGGGGACAGACCAATGAGCAGTTCTTC | CASSYGGQTNEQFF | TRBD1 | TRBV6-5 | . | TRBJ2-1
TGCGCCAGCAGCCAAGCAACGGGACTAGCGATCATGGATACGCAGTATTTT | CASSQATGLAIMDTQYF | TRBD2 | TRBV4-1 | . | TRBJ2-3
TGTGCCAGCAGCTTAACGTCGGTTTTAACCGGGGAGCTGTTTTTT | CASSLTSVLTGELFF | . | TRBV11-3 | . | TRBJ2-2
TGTGCCAGCAGGCGACAGGGGGCTAGCTATGGCTACACCTTC | CASRRQGASYGYTF | TRBD1 | TRBV6-5 | . | TRBJ1-2
TGTGCCAGCAGCACCAGGGGCACTGAAGCTTTCTTT | CASSTRGTEAFF | . | TRBV9 | . | TRBJ1-1
TGTGCCAGTAGTATAGGCGGACAGGGCCAGCCCCAGCATTTT | CASSIGGQGQPQHF | TRBD1 | TRBV19 | . | TRBJ1-5
TGTGCCAGCAGCTTAGGCCTGGGACAGGGAGGGGGCTACACCTTC | CASSLGLGQGGGYTF | TRBD1 | TRBV13 | . | TRBJ1-2
TGTGCCACCGGGGGGCATCTTTCCACAGATACGCAGTATTTT | CATGGHLSTDTQYF | . | TRBV10-3 | . | TRBJ2-3
TGCGCCAGCAGCCTACTGACAGGGTATGAAAAACTGTTTTTT | CASSLLTGYEKLFF | TRBD1 | TRBV5-1 | . | TRBJ1-4